This record concerns one T cell receptor beta chain sequence. This entry belongs to a study of blood T cell repertoires in COVID-19. In the study overall: Acute and convalescent COVID-19 specimens originated in the United States, Italy and Spain. Sources were T cells, B-cell-depleted T cells, or PBMCs; the material itself was cDNA or gDNA.

V lost 5 bases and J 0 bases, leaving 8 bases between the germline ends. This CDR3 is built from 14 residues. The germline V gene encodes CDR1 LGHDT and CDR2 YNNKEL (reference sequence). Authors' processing steps: Estimated nucleated cell counts came from reference gene primer amplification. Produced via immunoSEQ multiplex PCR; TCRdb's table is partial and in-frame only. V and J calls and clone size are as listed in that table; D and trimming were resolved from the DNA. The sample carries 130,000 to 150,000 clones, approximately 82% recorded once. The sequencing input was peripheral blood. The rearrangement joins TRBV3-1 (or the pseudogene TRBV3-2) to TRBJ1-5; D is possibly TRBD1 (5 bases). The sequence came from a man aged 55 to 70 with active or convalescent COVID-19. CDR3: CASSLGDSNQPQHF. As DNA, the CDR3 is TGTGCCAGCAGCTTAGGGGATAGCAATCAGCCCCAGCATTTT.